These 4 T cell receptor beta chains came from one sample sequenced in a study of blood T cell repertoires in COVID-19. Profiled with immunoSEQ multiplex PCR; TCRdb holds only in-frame clones, not every one. The sample has about 120,000 clones; more than 80% are singletons. Sequencing input: peripheral blood. These receptors all stem from a woman in her fifties or sixties with COVID-19, enrolled during active disease.

The V call is TRBV19, the J call TRBJ1-5, with TRBD1 as a possible D gene (5 bases). The CDR3 loop spans 23 amino acids. V was pared by 7 bases and J by 9 bases, with 46 bases between. In germline, CDR1 is LNHDA, CDR2 SQIVND (reference sequence). CDR3 region: CASTIDIGGLDADPGNAHLPQHF. In nucleotides, the CDR3 is TGTGCCAGTACTATCGATATCGGGGGATTGGATGCCGACCCTGGAAATGCGCATCTGCCCCAGCATTTT.

This clone came up once. This chain links TRBV27 with TRBJ1-4; D possibly corresponds to TRBD1 (6 bases). This CDR3 has 15 amino acids. Germline V CDR1 and CDR2: MNHEY, SMNVEV (reference sequence). V lost 3 bases and J 3 bases, leaving 11 bases between the germline ends. This CDR3 reads CASSLTGVPNEKLFF. The CDR3 bases are TGTGCCAGCAGTTTGACAGGCGTTCCTAATGAAAAACTGTTTTTT.

The chain links TRBV7-9 to TRBJ2-5; possible D gene TRBD1, 6 bases. This CDR3 is built from 15 residues. V was trimmed by 0 bases and J by 2 bases, leaving 10 bases between them. Germline CDR1 is SEHNR and CDR2 is FQNEAQ (reference sequence). CDR3 sequence: CASSLAGAGQETQYF. DNA of the CDR3: TGTGCCAGCAGCTTAGCGGGGGCTGGTCAAGAGACCCAGTACTTC. The full variable domain, its missing parts supplied by reference TRBV7-9 and TRBJ2-5, is DTGVSQNPRHKITKRGQNVTFRCDPISEHNRLYWYRQTLGQGPEFLTYFQNEAQLEKSRLLSDRFSAERPKGSFSTLEIQRTEQGDSAMYLCASSLAGAGQETQYFGPGTRLLVL.

The V and J genes are TRBV7-9 and TRBJ1-1; D is ambiguous. Germline CDR1 is SEHNR and CDR2 is FQNEAQ (reference sequence). V was trimmed by 6 bases and J by 0 bases, leaving 8 bases between them. The CDR3 is 13 residues long. This chain's CDR3 is CASRYTVNTEAFF. CDR3 nucleotides: TGTGCCAGCAGATACACAGTGAACACTGAAGCTTTCTTT.